This entry lists 6 T cell receptor beta chains sequenced from one sample in a study of shared clonotypes between healthy human individuals. TCRdb's table, derived via immunoSEQ multiplex PCR, lists solely in-frame clones and lacks some. The sample has approximately 2,000,000 clones; 93% are singletons. Naive CD8 cells were CD45RO-negative, positively selected for CCR7, excluding terminally differentiated effector memory CD45RA+ cells. The sequencing sample was made of naive CD8+ T cells from PBMCs. These receptor sequences come from a young man in good health. Some clones in this sample may be carry-over from other donors' samples.

The gene calls are TRBV28 and TRBJ2-7, with TRBD1 matching over 7 bases. Germline V gives CDR1 MDHEN, CDR2 SYDVKM. Losses at the gene ends were 6 bases for V and 2 bases for J; bases not matched to a gene: 10. The CDR3 totals 15 residues. The CDR3 loop is CASSLSTGVTYEQYF. The CDR3 nucleotides are TGTGCCAGCAGCTTGAGTACAGGGGTCACCTACGAGCAGTACTTC.

This chain uses TRBV5-1 with TRBJ1-2; D uncertain. Trimming pared 6 bases from V and 5 bases from J, leaving 8 bases between. The CDR3 sequence is 11 residues long. The V gene's germline CDR1 is SGHRS and CDR2 YFSETQ. The CDR3 sequence: CASTSDYGYTF. As DNA, the CDR3 is TGCGCCAGCACCTCAGATTATGGCTACACCTTC.

The chain uses TRBV9 and TRBJ2-7, with TRBD2 as a possible D gene (6 bases). Germline values: CDR1 SGDLS, CDR2 YYNGEE. The CDR3 consists of 16 residues. The V and J ends lost 4 bases and 2 bases respectively, with 19 bases between them. The CDR3 DNA follows: TGTGCCAGCAGCCCGCGGGGAGGACTTCTTCCCTACGAGCAGTACTTC. It encodes CASSPRGGLLPYEQYF.

The gene calls are TRBV21-1 and TRBJ1-5. TRBV21-1 is given as a pseudogene. This CDR3 spans 16 amino acids. The DNA of the CDR3 is TGTGCCAGCCCAAACGGGGGGACGGTGCATTCCCAGCCCCAGCATTTT. Its translation is CASPNGGTVHSQPQHF.

This rearrangement joins TRBV30 to TRBJ2-6, with 11 bases fitting TRBD2. The CDR3 length is 23 residues. Germline V gene data show CDR1 as GTSNPN and CDR2 as SVGIG (reference sequence). Trimming took 4 bases from V and 0 from J; bases not matched to a gene: 23. CDR3 sequence reads: CAWTGLKLAGGPKESSGANVLTF. The CDR3 DNA reads as TGTGCCTGGACAGGTTTAAAGTTAGCGGGAGGGCCGAAAGAGAGCTCTGGGGCCAACGTCCTGACTTTC.

The V gene is TRBV27, the J gene TRBJ1-5; D possibly corresponds to TRBD1 (5 bases). Germline CDR1 MNHEY, CDR2 SMNVEV (reference sequence). This CDR3 has 16 residues. V was trimmed by 3 bases and J by 0 bases, leaving 12 bases between them. The CDR3 DNA is TGTGCCAGCAGTTTTAGCGCAGGGAATAGCAATCAGCCCCAGCATTTT. It yields the protein CASSFSAGNSNQPQHF.